Below, 8 T cell receptor beta chains from the same sample are listed, as sequenced in a study of PD-1 blockade in mismatch repair-deficient tumors. Sequencing used immunoSEQ multiplex PCR; TCRdb keeps in-frame clones, though not all of them. The table has some 110,000 clones, more than 60% seen once. Here the sequenced sample was peripheral blood, taken 60 to 65 weeks after starting pembrolizumab. Receptors were obtained from an adult with mismatch repair-deficient cancer.

The chain is built from TRBV30 and TRBJ2-7; D might be TRBD2 (6 bases). The CDR3 totals 15 residues. Germline V gene sequence: CDR1 GTSNPN, CDR2 SVGIG (reference sequence). V dropped 0 bases and J dropped 6 bases, with 18 bases sitting between them. The chain's CDR3 is CAWSVLSGAEGEQYF. In DNA form, the CDR3 reads TGTGCCTGGAGTGTCCTATCGGGAGCCGAAGGCGAGCAGTACTTC.

The chain employs TRBV6-5 and TRBJ2-5; D perhaps matches TRBD2 (6 bases). The germline gives CDR1 MNHEY, CDR2 SVGAGI. V lost 5 bases to trimming and J lost 4 bases, with 14 bases between them. The CDR3 extends over 14 amino acids. The CDR3 DNA reads as TGTGCCAGCAGTGCCCTCGACGGGAGAGAGACCCAGTACTTC. Translation gives CASSALDGRETQYF.

The chain recombines TRBV7-3 with TRBJ2-7, with 11 bases aligning to TRBD1. V dropped 5 bases and J dropped 3; count of bases not matched to a gene: 3. The CDR3 consists of 14 residues. Germline V lookup: CDR1 SGHTA, CDR2 FQGTGA. CDR3 in amino acids: CASSPGTGGYEQYF. The DNA of the CDR3 is TGTGCCAGCAGCCCCGGGACAGGGGGCTACGAGCAGTACTTC.

This clone was counted a single time. This sequence joins TRBV7-9 and TRBJ1-5, with TRBD1 as a possible D gene (5 bases). The V end lost 3 bases, the J end lost 2 bases, and 14 bases lay between the germline ends. This CDR3 spans 16 amino acids. Germline lookup yields CDR1 SEHNR and CDR2 FQNEAQ (reference sequence). CDR3 region: CASSFGGRGGNQPQHF. DNA for the CDR3: TGTGCCAGCAGCTTCGGAGGTAGGGGAGGCAATCAGCCCCAGCATTTT. Variable domain in full (rest from reference TRBV7-9 and TRBJ1-5): DTGVSQNPRHKITKRGQNVTFRCDPISEHNRLYWYRQTLGQGPEFLTYFQNEAQLEKSRLLSDRFSAERPKGSFSTLEIQRTEQGDSAMYLCASSFGGRGGNQPQHFGDGTRLSIL.

The chain couples TRBV7-2 to TRBJ2-3; 9 bases align to TRBD1. The CDR3 totals 17 residues. Trimming took 4 bases from V and 0 from J; bases not matched to a gene: 8. CDR1 SGHTA and CDR2 FQGNSA come from the germline V gene. The CDR3 DNA sequence: TGTGCCAGCAGCTCCCAACAGGGGGCGCGCAGCACAGATACGCAGTATTTT. Translation gives CASSSQQGARSTDTQYF.

About this clone: This may be a read error, as it is one base from a much larger clone. The rearrangement joins TRBV7-6 to TRBJ2-7; possibly TRBD2 for D (5 bases). Deletions cut 4 bases from V and 3 bases from J, with 7 bases between. CDR3 length equals 12 residues. Germline lookup yields CDR1 SGHVS and CDR2 FNYEAQ. CDR3 DNA sequence: TGTGCCAGCAGCTCCGACTACTACGAGCAGTACTTC. Protein sequence: CASSSDYYEQYF.

J is TRBJ1-4 and V is TRBV5-6; perhaps TRBD1 as D (5 bases). Per germline, CDR1 SGHDT and CDR2 YYEEEE. The CDR3 runs to 16 residues. Trimming took off 2 bases at V and 0 bases at J, with 11 bases between the two ends. The CDR3 DNA is TGTGCCAGCAGCTTTGGCACAGGAACAACTAATGAAAAACTGTTTTTT. Its translation: CASSFGTGTTNEKLFF. Combining the CDR3 with reference TRBV5-6 and TRBJ1-4 gives the whole variable domain DAGVTQSPTHLIKTRGQQVTLRCSPKSGHDTVSWYQQALGQGPQFIFQYYEEEERQRGNFPDRFSGHQFPNYSSELNVNALLLGDSALYLCASSFGTGTTNEKLFFGSGTQLSVL.

The rearrangement joins TRBV11-3 to TRBJ2-1; D may correspond to TRBD1 or TRBD2 (6 bases each). This CDR3 has 13 amino acids. Per germline, CDR1 SGHNT and CDR2 YENEEA. Trimming removed 7 bases from V and 8 bases from J, with 15 bases in between. Written as DNA, the CDR3 is TGTGCCAGCACAGGAGGGGGAGGCCATGAGCAGTTCTTC. Amino acid sequence: CASTGGGGHEQFF.